This T cell receptor (beta chain) was sequenced during a study of cytomegalovirus exposure and HLA in healthy donors. The CDR3 is 17 residues long. The germline gives CDR1 MDHEN, CDR2 SYDVKM. The PCR ran on 60 Vbeta and 13 Jbeta primers. Generated by immunoSEQ multiplex PCR, the TCRdb table keeps only in-frame clones and is missing some. This table holds 200,000 to 250,000 clones, 70% to 85% found once. This clonotype originated in a male donor in good health and CMV-seronegative. Input material: PBMCs. This sequence joins TRBV28 and TRBJ2-5; 16 bases map to TRBD2. TRBJ2-7 explains the end of the DNA better; the J call may be wrong. The CDR3 is CASSSGLAGGFGYEQYF. The CDR3 DNA follows: TGTGCCAGCAGTTCGGGACTAGCGGGAGGGTTTGGGTACGAGCAGTACTTC.